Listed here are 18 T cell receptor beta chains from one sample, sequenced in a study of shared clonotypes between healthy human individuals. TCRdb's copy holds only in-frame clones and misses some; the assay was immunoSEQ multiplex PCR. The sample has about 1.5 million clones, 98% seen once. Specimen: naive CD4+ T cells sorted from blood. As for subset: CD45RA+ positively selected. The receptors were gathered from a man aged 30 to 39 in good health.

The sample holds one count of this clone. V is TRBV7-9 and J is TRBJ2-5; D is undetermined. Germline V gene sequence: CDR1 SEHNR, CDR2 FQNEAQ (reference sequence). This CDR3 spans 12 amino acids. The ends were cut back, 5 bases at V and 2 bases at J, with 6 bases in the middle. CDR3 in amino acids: CASSAPQETQYF. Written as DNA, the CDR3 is TGTGCCAGCAGCGCACCGCAAGAGACCCAGTACTTC.

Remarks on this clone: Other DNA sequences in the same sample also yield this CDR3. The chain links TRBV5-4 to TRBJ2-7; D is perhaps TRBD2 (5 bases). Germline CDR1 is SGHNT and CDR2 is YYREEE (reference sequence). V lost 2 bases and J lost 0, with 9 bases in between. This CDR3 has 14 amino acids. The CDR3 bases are TGTGCCAGCAGCTTTCGGGGATCCTCCTACGAGCAGTACTTC. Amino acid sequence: CASSFRGSSYEQYF. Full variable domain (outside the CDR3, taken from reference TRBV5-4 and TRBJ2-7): ETGVTQSPTHLIKTRGQQVTLRCSSQSGHNTVSWYQQALGQGPQFIFQYYREEENGRGNFPPRFSGLQFPNYSSELNVNALELDDSALYLCASSFRGSSYEQYFGPGTRLTVT.

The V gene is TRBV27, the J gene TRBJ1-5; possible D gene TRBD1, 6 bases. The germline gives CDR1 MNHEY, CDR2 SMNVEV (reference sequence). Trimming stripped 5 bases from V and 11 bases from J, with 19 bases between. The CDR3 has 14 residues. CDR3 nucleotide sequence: TGTGCCAGCAGTCCAAGACAGGAGGCGGGGGCCCAGCATTTT. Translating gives CASSPRQEAGAQHF.

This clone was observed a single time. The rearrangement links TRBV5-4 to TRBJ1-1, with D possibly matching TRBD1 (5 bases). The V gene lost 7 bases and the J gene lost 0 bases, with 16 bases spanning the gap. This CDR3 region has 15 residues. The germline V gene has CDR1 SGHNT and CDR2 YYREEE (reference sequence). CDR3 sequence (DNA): TGTGCCAGCCCTGGGGAGAGGGGCTTGAACACTGAAGCTTTCTTT. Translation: CASPGERGLNTEAFF.

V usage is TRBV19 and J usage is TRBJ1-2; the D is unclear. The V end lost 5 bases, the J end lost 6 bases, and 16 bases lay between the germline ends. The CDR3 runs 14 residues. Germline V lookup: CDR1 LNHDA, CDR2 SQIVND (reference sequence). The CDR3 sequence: CASSSTRRSDGYTF. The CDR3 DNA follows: TGTGCCAGTAGTTCGACACGGAGAAGCGATGGCTACACCTTC.

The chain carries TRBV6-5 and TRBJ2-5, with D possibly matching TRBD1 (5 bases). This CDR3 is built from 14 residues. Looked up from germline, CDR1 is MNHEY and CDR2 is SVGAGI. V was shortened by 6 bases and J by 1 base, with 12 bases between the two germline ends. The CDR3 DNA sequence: TGTGCCAGCAGCCCCGTGGGGCCCCAAGAGACCCAGTACTTC. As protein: CASSPVGPQETQYF.

CDR3 coding DNA: TGTGCCAGCAACCTGGGGTACAATGAGCAGTTCTTC. Its translation is CASNLGYNEQFF. V and J are TRBV2 and TRBJ2-1; no clear D gene. CDR1 and CDR2 from the germline V gene are SNHLY and FYNNEI. The CDR3 covers 12 residues. Trimming shortened V by 7 bases and J by 4 bases, and 8 bases separated the two germline ends.

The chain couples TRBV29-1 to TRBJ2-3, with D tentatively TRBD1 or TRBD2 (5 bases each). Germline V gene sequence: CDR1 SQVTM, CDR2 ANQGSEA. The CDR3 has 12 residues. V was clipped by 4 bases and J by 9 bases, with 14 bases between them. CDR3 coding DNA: TGCAGCGTTGGTGCGGTGAGGGACACGCAGTATTTT. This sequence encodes CSVGAVRDTQYF.

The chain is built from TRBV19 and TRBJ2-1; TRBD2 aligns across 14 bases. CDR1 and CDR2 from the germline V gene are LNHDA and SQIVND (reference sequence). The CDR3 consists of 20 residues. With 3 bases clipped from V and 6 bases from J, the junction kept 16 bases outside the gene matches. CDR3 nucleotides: TGTGCCAGTAGTATGAGGGGACGCCAGACTAGCGGGAGGGCCGGCAATGAGCAGTTCTTC. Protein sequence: CASSMRGRQTSGRAGNEQFF.

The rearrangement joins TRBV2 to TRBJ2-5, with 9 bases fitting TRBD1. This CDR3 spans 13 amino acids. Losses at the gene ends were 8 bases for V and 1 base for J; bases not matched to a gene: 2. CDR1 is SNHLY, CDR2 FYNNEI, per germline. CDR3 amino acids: CASEGQGQETQYF. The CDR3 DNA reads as TGTGCCAGCGAGGGACAGGGCCAAGAGACCCAGTACTTC.

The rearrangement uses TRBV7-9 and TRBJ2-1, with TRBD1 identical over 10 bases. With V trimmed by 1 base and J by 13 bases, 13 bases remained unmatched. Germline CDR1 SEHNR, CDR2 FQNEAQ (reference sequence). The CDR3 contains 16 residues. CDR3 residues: CASSLVTPGQGLYQFF. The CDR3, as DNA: TGTGCCAGCAGCTTAGTAACCCCGGGACAGGGGTTATATCAGTTCTTC. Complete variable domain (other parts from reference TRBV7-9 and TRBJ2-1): DTGVSQNPRHKITKRGQNVTFRCDPISEHNRLYWYRQTLGQGPEFLTYFQNEAQLEKSRLLSDRFSAERPKGSFSTLEIQRTEQGDSAMYLCASSLVTPGQGLYQFFGPGTRLTVL.

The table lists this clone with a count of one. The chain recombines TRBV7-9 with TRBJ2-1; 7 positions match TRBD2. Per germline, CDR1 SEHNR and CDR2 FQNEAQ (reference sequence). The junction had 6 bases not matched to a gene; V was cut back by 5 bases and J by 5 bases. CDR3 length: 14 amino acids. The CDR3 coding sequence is TGTGCCAGCAGCCTATACCGGGGGGACAATGAGCAGTTCTTC. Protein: CASSLYRGDNEQFF.

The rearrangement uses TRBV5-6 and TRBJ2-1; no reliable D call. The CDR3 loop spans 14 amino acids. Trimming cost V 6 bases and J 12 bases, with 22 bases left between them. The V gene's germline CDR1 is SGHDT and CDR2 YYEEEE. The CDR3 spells CASNPRSTPTGQFF. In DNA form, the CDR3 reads TGTGCCAGCAACCCGCGTAGCACACCTACGGGGCAGTTCTTC. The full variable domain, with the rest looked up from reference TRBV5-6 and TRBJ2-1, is DAGVTQSPTHLIKTRGQQVTLRCSPKSGHDTVSWYQQALGQGPQFIFQYYEEEERQRGNFPDRFSGHQFPNYSSELNVNALLLGDSALYLCASNPRSTPTGQFFGPGTRLTVL.

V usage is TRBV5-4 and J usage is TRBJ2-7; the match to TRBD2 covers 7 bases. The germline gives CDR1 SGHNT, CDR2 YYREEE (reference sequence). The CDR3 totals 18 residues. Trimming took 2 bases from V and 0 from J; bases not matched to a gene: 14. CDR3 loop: CASSFSASGAGGSYEQYF. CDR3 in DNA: TGTGCCAGCAGCTTTTCGGCTAGCGGAGCTGGTGGCTCCTACGAGCAGTACTTC.

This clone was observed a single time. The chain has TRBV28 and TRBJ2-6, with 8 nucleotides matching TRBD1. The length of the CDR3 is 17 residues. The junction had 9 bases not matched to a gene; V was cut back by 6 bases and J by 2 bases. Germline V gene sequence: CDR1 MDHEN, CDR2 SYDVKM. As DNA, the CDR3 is TGTGCCAGCAGACCGGACAGGGTTTTTGCTGGGGCCAACGTCCTGACTTTC. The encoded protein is CASRPDRVFAGANVLTF. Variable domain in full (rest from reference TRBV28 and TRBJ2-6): DVKVTQSSRYLVKRTGEKVFLECVQDMDHENMFWYRQDPGLGLRLIYFSYDVKMKEKGDIPEGYSVSREKKERFSLILESASTNQTSMYLCASRPDRVFAGANVLTFGAGSRLTVL.

The DNA of the CDR3 is TGTGCCACCAGTAACCGACTAGCGGGAGGTACTATCGTTGCCTACGAGCAGTACTTC. As protein: CATSNRLAGGTIVAYEQYF. The J gene is TRBJ2-7, the V gene TRBV15; 13 bases fit TRBD2. V lost 6 bases and J lost 2; bases outside the gene matches: 16. Germline values: CDR1 LNHNV, CDR2 YYDKDF (reference sequence). The CDR3 length is 19 residues.

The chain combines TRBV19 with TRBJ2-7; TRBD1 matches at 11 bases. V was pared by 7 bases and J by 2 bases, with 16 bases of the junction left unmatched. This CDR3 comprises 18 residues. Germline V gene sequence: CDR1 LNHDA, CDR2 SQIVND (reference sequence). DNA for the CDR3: TGTGCCAGTACCCAGGGACAGGGGGATGGATTAATCGCCTACGAGCAGTACTTC. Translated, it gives CASTQGQGDGLIAYEQYF.

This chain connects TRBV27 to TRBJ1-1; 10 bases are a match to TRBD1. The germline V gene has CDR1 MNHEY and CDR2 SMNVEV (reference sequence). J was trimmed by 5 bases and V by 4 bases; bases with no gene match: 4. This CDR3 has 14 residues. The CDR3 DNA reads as TGTGCCAGCAGTTACCGGGACAGGGGAACTGAAGCTTTCTTT. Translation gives CASSYRDRGTEAFF.